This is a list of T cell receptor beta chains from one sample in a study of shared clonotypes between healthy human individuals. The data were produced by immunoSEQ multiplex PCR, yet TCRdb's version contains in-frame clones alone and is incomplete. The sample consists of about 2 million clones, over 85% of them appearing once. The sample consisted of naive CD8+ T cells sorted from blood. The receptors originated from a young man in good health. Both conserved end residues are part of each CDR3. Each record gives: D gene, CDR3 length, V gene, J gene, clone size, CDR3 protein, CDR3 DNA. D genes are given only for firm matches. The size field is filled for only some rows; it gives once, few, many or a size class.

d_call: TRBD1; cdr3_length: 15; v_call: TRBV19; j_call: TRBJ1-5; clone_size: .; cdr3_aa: CASNQDREGDQPQHF; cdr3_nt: TGTGCCAGTAACCAGGACAGGGAAGGCGATCAGCCCCAGCATTTT
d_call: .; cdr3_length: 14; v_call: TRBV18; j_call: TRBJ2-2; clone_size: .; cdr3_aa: CASSERTATGELFF; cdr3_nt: TGTGCCAGCTCCGAAAGGACTGCGACCGGGGAGCTGTTTTTT
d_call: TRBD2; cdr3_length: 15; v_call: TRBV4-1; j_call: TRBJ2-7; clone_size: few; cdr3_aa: CASSQGLAGVYEQYF; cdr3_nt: TGCGCCAGCAGCCAGGGACTAGCGGGAGTCTACGAGCAGTACTTC
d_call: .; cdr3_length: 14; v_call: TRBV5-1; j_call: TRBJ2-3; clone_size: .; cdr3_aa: CATGQGPNTDTQYF; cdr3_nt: TGCGCCACCGGGCAGGGGCCTAACACAGATACGCAGTATTTT
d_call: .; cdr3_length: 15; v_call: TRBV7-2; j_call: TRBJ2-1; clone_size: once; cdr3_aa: CASSLVGSGYNEQFF; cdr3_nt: TGTGCCAGCAGCTTAGTTGGGTCGGGCTACAATGAGCAGTTCTTC
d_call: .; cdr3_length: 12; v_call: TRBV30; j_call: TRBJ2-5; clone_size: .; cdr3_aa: CAWSTDSGTQYF; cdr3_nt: TGTGCCTGGAGTACGGACTCAGGGACCCAGTACTTC
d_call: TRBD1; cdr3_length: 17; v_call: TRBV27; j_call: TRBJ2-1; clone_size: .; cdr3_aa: CASSLTSRDRGYNEQFF; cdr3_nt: TGTGCCAGCAGTTTAACGTCCCGGGACAGGGGTTACAATGAGCAGTTCTTC
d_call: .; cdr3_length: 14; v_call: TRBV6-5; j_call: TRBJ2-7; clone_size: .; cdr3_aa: CASSPGGTAYEQYF; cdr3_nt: TGTGCCAGCAGTCCCGGGGGGACAGCCTACGAGCAGTACTTC
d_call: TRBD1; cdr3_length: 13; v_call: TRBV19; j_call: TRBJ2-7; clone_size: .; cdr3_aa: CASSRTGVYEQYF; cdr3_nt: TGTGCCAGTAGTAGGACAGGGGTCTACGAGCAGTACTTC
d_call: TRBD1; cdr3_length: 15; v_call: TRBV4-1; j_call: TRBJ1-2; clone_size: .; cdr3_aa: CASSQQTGDPGGYTF; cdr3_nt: TGCGCCAGCAGCCAACAGACAGGGGACCCTGGAGGCTACACCTTC
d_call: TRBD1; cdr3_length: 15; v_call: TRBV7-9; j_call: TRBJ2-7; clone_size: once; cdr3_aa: CASSSPGGLEVEQYF; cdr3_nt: TGTGCCAGCAGTTCTCCAGGGGGCTTAGAAGTCGAGCAGTACTTC
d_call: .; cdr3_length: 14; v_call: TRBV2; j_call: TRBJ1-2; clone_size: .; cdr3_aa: CASRAGFANYGYTF; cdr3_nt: TGTGCCAGCAGGGCAGGATTCGCTAACTATGGCTACACCTTC
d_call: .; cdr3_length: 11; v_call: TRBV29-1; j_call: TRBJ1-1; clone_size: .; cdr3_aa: CSVPVGALAFF; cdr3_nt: TGCAGCGTCCCTGTCGGAGCTTTAGCTTTCTTT
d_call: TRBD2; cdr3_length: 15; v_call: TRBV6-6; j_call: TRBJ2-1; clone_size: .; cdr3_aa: CASSAPSGGPHEQFF; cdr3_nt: TGTGCCAGCAGTGCACCTAGCGGGGGGCCCCATGAGCAGTTCTTC
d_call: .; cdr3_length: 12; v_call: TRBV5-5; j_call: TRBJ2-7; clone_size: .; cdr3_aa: CASSPDSYEQYF; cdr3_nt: TGTGCCAGCAGTCCGGACAGCTACGAGCAGTACTTC
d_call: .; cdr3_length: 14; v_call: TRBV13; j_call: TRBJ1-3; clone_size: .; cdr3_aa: CASTSDSSGNTIYF; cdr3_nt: TGTGCCAGCACCTCGGATTCCTCTGGAAACACCATATATTTT
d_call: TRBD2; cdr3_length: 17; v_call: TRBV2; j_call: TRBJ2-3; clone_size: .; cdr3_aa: CASSPIGTSSGTDTQYF; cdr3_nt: TGTGCCAGCAGTCCTATCGGGACTAGTAGTGGCACAGATACGCAGTATTTT
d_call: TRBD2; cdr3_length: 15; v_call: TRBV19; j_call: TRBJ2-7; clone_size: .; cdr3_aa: CASTMVLAGSNEQYF; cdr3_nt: TGTGCCAGTACCATGGTACTAGCGGGATCGAACGAGCAGTACTTC
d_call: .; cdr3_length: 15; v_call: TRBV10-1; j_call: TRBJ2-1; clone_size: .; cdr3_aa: CASSESVGPYNEQFF; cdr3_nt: TGCGCCAGCAGTGAGTCTGTCGGTCCCTACAATGAGCAGTTCTTC
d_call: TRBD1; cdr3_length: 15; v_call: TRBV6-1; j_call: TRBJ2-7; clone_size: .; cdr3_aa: CASSAIGTGVDEQYF; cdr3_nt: TGTGCCAGCAGTGCAATCGGGACAGGGGTGGACGAGCAGTACTTC
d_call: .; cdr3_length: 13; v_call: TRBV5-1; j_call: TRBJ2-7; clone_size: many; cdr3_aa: CASSLTETYEQYF; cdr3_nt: TGCGCCAGCAGCTTGACAGAAACCTACGAGCAGTACTTC
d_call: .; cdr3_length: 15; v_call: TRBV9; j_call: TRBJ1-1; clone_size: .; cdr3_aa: CASSVSGQPNTEAFF; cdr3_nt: TGTGCCAGCAGCGTTTCCGGGCAGCCGAACACTGAAGCTTTCTTT
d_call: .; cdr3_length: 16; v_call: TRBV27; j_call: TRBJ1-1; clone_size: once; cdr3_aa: CASSPLYGEANTEAFF; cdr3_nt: TGTGCCAGCAGTCCGTTATATGGGGAGGCGAACACTGAAGCTTTCTTT
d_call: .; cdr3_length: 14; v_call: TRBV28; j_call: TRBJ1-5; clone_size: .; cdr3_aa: CASSLYGEGQPQHF; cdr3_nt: TGTGCCAGCAGTTTATATGGGGAAGGCCAGCCCCAGCATTTT
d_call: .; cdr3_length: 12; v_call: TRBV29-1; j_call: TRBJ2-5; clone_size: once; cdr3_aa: CSKRTFQETQYF; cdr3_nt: TGCAGCAAGAGGACTTTCCAAGAGACCCAGTACTTC
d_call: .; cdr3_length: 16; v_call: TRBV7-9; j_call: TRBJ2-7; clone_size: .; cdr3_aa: CASSLPDSGGTYEQYF; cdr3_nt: TGTGCCAGCAGCTTACCTGATAGCGGAGGTACCTACGAGCAGTACTTC
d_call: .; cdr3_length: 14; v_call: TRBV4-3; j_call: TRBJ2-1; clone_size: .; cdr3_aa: CASSQDKGLGEQFF; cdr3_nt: TGCGCCAGCAGCCAAGATAAAGGATTGGGTGAGCAGTTCTTC
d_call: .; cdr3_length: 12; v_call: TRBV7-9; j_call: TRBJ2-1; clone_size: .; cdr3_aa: CASSLSVNEQFF; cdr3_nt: TGTGCCAGCAGCTTAAGCGTCAATGAGCAGTTCTTC
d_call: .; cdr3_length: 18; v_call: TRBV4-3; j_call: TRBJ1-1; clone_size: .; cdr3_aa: CASSQDPLTIGVNTEAFF; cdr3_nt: TGCGCCAGCAGCCAAGATCCCCTTACCATCGGGGTGAACACTGAAGCTTTCTTT
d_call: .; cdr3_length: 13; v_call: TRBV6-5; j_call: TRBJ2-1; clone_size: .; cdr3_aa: CASSNYRGNEQFF; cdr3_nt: TGTGCCAGCAGTAACTACCGGGGCAATGAGCAGTTCTTC
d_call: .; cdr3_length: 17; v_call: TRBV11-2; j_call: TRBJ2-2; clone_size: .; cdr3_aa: CASSSTLHGGNTGELFF; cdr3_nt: TGTGCCAGCAGCTCGACCTTACATGGCGGGAACACCGGGGAGCTGTTTTTT
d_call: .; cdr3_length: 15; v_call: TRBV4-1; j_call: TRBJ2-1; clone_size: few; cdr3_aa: CASSQVRSSYNEQFF; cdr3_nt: TGCGCCAGCAGCCAAGTTAGGAGCTCCTACAATGAGCAGTTCTTC
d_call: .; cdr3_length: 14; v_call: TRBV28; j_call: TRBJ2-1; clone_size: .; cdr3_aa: CASRQGRSYNEQFF; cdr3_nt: TGTGCCAGCAGGCAAGGCAGGTCCTACAATGAGCAGTTCTTC
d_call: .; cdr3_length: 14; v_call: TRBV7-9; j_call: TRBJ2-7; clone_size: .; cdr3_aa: CASSPPASSYEQYF; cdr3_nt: TGTGCCAGCAGCCCCCCAGCAAGCTCCTACGAGCAGTACTTC
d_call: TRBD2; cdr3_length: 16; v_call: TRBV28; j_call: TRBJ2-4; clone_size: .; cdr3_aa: CASSFSGEGTKNIQYF; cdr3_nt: TGTGCCAGCAGTTTCTCCGGGGAGGGGACGAAAAACATTCAGTACTTC
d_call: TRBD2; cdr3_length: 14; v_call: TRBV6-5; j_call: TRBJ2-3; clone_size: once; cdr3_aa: CASSYGAGVDTQYF; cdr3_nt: TGTGCCAGCAGTTACGGCGCGGGAGTAGATACGCAGTATTTT
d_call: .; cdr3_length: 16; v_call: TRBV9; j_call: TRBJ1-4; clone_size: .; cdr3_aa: CASSEGGPATNEKLFF; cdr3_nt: TGTGCCAGCAGTGAGGGGGGCCCCGCGACTAATGAAAAACTGTTTTTT
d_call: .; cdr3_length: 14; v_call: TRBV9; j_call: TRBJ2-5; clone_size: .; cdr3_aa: CASSVDDSRETQYF; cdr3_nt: TGTGCCAGCAGCGTAGATGACAGTCGGGAGACCCAGTACTTC
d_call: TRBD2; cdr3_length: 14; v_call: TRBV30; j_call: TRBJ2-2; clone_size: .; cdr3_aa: CAWNVAGGIGELFF; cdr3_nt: TGTGCCTGGAACGTAGCGGGAGGAATCGGGGAGCTGTTTTTT
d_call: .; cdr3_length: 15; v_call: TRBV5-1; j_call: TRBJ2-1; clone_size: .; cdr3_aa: CASSLEWGLYNEQFF; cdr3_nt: TGCGCCAGCAGCTTGGAGTGGGGTCTGTACAATGAGCAGTTCTTC
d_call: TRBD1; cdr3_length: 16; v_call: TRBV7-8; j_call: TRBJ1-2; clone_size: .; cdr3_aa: CASGPGQEDAAWGYTF; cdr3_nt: TGTGCCAGCGGGCCGGGACAGGAAGACGCCGCTTGGGGCTACACCTTC
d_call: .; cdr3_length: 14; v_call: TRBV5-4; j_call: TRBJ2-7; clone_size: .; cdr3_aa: CASRRHPSSYEQYF; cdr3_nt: TGTGCCAGCAGACGACACCCTTCTTCCTACGAGCAGTACTTC
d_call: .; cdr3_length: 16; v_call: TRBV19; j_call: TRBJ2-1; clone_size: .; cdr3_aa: CASSPAGWAAYNEQFF; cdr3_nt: TGTGCCAGTAGTCCGGCGGGGTGGGCCGCCTACAATGAGCAGTTCTTC
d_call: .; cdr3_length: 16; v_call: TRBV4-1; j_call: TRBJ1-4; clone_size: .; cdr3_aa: CASSPKGGQTNEKLFF; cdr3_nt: TGCGCCAGCAGCCCTAAAGGAGGGCAGACTAATGAAAAACTGTTTTTT
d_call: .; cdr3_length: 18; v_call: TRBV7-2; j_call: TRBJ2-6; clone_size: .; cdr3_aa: CASSLEGRRTSGANVLTF; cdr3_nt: TGTGCCAGCAGCTTGGAGGGACGGCGGACTTCTGGGGCCAACGTCCTGACTTTC
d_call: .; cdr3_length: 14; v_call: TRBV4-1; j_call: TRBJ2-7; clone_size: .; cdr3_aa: CASSQGGNAYEQYF; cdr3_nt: TGCGCCAGCAGCCAAGGGGGTAATGCCTACGAGCAGTACTTC
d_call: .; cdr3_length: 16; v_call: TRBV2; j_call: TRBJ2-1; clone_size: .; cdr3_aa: CATPSSDESSYNEQFF; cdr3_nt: TGTGCCACCCCCTCTTCGGACGAGAGCTCCTACAATGAGCAGTTCTTC
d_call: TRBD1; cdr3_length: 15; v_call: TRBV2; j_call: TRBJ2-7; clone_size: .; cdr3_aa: CASSETGTGGYEQYF; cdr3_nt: TGTGCCAGCAGCGAAACCGGGACAGGGGGCTACGAGCAGTACTTC
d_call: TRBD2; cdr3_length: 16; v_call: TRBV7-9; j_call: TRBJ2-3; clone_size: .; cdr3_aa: CASSPTSGTRTDTQYF; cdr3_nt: TGTGCCAGCAGCCCGACTAGCGGAACTCGAACAGATACGCAGTATTTT
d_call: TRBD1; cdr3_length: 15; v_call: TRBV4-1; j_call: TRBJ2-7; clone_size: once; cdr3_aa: CASSQESQGTYEQYF; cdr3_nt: TGCGCCAGCAGCCAAGAGTCACAGGGGACCTACGAGCAGTACTTC
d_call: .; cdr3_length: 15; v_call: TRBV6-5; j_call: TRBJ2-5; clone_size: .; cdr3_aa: CASSYVGASGETQYF; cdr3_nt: TGTGCCAGCAGTTACGTAGGGGCCTCGGGGGAGACCCAGTACTTC
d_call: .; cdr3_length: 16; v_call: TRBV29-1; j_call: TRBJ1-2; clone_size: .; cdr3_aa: CSVEDRAGRGENGYTF; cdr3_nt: TGCAGCGTTGAAGATCGAGCCGGAAGGGGGGAAAATGGCTACACCTTC
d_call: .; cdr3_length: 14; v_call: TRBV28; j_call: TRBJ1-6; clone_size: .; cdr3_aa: CAGSLSGAPTPLHF; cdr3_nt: TGTGCCGGCAGTTTATCAGGGGCGCCGACACCCCTCCACTTT
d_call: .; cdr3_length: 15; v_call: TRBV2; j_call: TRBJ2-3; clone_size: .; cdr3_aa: CASSDIRIPTDTQYF; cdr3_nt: TGTGCCAGCAGTGATATACGGATACCCACAGATACGCAGTATTTT
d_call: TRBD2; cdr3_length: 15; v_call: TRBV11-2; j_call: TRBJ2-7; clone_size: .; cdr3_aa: CASSAASGSLSEQYF; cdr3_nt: TGTGCCAGCAGCGCGGCGAGCGGGAGTCTCTCCGAGCAGTACTTC
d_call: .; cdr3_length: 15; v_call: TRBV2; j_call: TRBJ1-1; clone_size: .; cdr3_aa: CASSEGQGLNTEAFF; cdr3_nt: TGTGCCAGCAGTGAAGGGCAGGGGTTGAACACTGAAGCTTTCTTT
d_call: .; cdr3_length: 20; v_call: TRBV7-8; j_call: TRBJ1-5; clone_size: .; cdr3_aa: CASSWGIFEPVLGSNQPQHF; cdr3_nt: TGTGCCAGCAGCTGGGGCATCTTCGAACCCGTACTCGGGAGCAATCAGCCCCAGCATTTT